This entry lists 22 T cell receptor beta chains sequenced from one sample in a study of blood T cell repertoires in COVID-19. The table came from immunoSEQ multiplex PCR; TCRdb's copy has only in-frame clones and leaves some out. Among about 230,000 clones listed, approximately 85% were seen once. Material for sequencing was peripheral blood. All receptors come from a man aged 50 to 59 with COVID-19, enrolled during active disease.

As regards this clone: Different DNA sequences within this sample yield the same CDR3. This chain joins TRBV2 and TRBJ1-1, with TRBD1 matching over 7 bases. J was trimmed by 1 base and V by 1 base; bases with no gene match: 0. Germline CDR1 is SNHLY and CDR2 is FYNNEI. The CDR3 spans 14 residues. CDR3 amino acids: CASSEGTGNTEAFF. The CDR3 DNA follows: TGTGCCAGCAGTGAAGGGACAGGGAACACTGAAGCTTTCTTT.

The chain joins TRBV2 to TRBJ2-1; 10 bases match TRBD2. V lost 3 bases to trimming and J lost 0 bases; unmatched junction nucleotides: 5. The CDR3 length is 17 residues. In germline, CDR1 is SNHLY, CDR2 FYNNEI. For the CDR3, the DNA is TGTGCCAGCAGTGAGGCTAGCGGGGGCCTCTCCTACAATGAGCAGTTCTTC. This gives the protein CASSEASGGLSYNEQFF.

The chain has TRBV5-1 and TRBJ2-5; 7 nucleotides align to TRBD2. The CDR3 totals 15 residues. V gave up 4 bases and J gave up 1 base; unmatched junction bases: 7. CDR1 and CDR2 (germline): SGHRS, YFSETQ. The CDR3 sequence: CASSRDYGLQETQYF. The CDR3 nucleotides read TGCGCCAGCAGCCGGGACTACGGGCTCCAAGAGACCCAGTACTTC.

The CDR3 DNA is TGTGCCAGCAGCCTCCAGAACGAGCAGTACTTC. Translating gives CASSLQNEQYF. V is TRBV4-2 and J is TRBJ2-7; D is uncertain. Germline V gene sequence: CDR1 LGHNA, CDR2 YNFKEQ. The CDR3 runs 11 residues. V was clipped by 4 bases and J by 5 bases, with 6 bases between them.

The V and J genes are TRBV28 and TRBJ2-2; possible D gene TRBD2, 5 bases. The ends were cut back, 3 bases at V and 7 bases at J, with 18 bases in the middle. The CDR3 contains 16 residues. CDR1 and CDR2 from the germline V gene are MDHEN and SYDVKM. This CDR3 is CASSFSGSFGVGELFF. CDR3 in DNA: TGTGCCAGCAGTTTCTCCGGTTCTTTCGGGGTCGGGGAGCTGTTTTTT.

The chain has TRBV5-4 and TRBJ2-5; 15 bases fit TRBD2. The ends lost 5 bases at V and 1 base at J; junction bases unmatched: 3. The length of the CDR3 is 16 residues. Germline assignment: CDR1 SGHNT and CDR2 YYREEE (reference sequence). The CDR3 reads CASSRGLAGGQETQYF. The CDR3 DNA reads as TGTGCCAGCAGTCGGGGACTAGCGGGGGGCCAAGAGACCCAGTACTTC.

This clone was seen a few times. The V call is TRBV30, the J call TRBJ1-6; D is perhaps TRBD1 (5 bases). CDR3 size: 14 residues. Germline CDR1 and CDR2: GTSNPN and SVGIG (reference sequence). The V gene lost 4 bases and the J gene lost 3 bases, with 10 bases spanning the gap. The CDR3 DNA reads as TGTGCCTGGAACCAGGGTTTCTATAATTCACCCCTCCACTTT. Translated: CAWNQGFYNSPLHF.

V and J are TRBV5-1 and TRBJ1-3, with D possibly TRBD1 on 6 matching bases. Looked up from germline, CDR1 is SGHRS and CDR2 is YFSETQ. The CDR3 is 15 amino acids. The V end lost 4 bases, the J end lost 4 bases, and 15 bases lay between the germline ends. The CDR3 loop is CASSPGEPSGNTIYF. The CDR3 nucleotides read TGCGCCAGCAGCCCAGGGGAGCCTTCGGGAAACACCATATATTTT. Full variable domain (rest looked up from reference TRBV5-1 and TRBJ1-3): KAGVTQTPRYLIKTRGQQVTLSCSPISGHRSVSWYQQTPGQGLQFLFEYFSETQRNKGNFPGRFSGRQFSNSRSEMNVSTLELGDSALYLCASSPGEPSGNTIYFGEGSWLTVV.

The chain combines TRBV18 with TRBJ2-7, with 9 bases identical to TRBD1. The CDR3 has 15 amino acids. After removal of 2 bases from V and 5 bases from J, the junction contained 7 bases not matched to a gene. CDR1 and CDR2 (germline): KGHSH, LQKENI. CDR3 DNA: TGTGCCAGCTCACCAGGGACAGGGAGTTCCCACGAGCAGTACTTC. Translation: CASSPGTGSSHEQYF.

V usage is TRBV6-5 and J usage is TRBJ1-6, with a tentative D call TRBD1 (6 bases). V was cut by 9 bases and J by 7 bases, with 19 bases left in between. This CDR3 is built from 15 residues. Germline loops: CDR1 MNHEY, CDR2 SVGAGI. CDR3 nucleotide sequence: TGTGCCAGAACGGTTACCGGGACACCAAATTCACCCCTCCACTTT. This encodes CARTVTGTPNSPLHF.

The chain has TRBV9 and TRBJ2-1; tentative D call: TRBD2 (6 bases). The CDR3 is 16 amino acids. Between the trimmed V and J ends, which lost 0 bases and 2 bases, there was a span of 12 bases. Germline values: CDR1 SGDLS, CDR2 YYNGEE. The CDR3 here is CASSVAEGPPYNEQFF. For the CDR3, the DNA is TGTGCCAGCAGCGTAGCGGAGGGCCCCCCCTACAATGAGCAGTTCTTC. Complete variable domain (other parts from reference TRBV9 and TRBJ2-1): DSGVTQTPKHLITATGQRVTLRCSPRSGDLSVYWYQQSLDQGLQFLIQYYNGEERAKGNILERFSAQQFPDLHSELNLSSLELGDSALYFCASSVAEGPPYNEQFFGPGTRLTVL.

The chain recombines TRBV6-2 or TRBV6-3 with TRBJ2-1; no clear D gene. CDR1 is MNHEY, CDR2 SVGEGT, per germline. Trimming took 5 bases from V and 1 from J, leaving 18 bases between them. The CDR3 has 17 amino acids. The CDR3 sequence: CASSISPVAASYNEQFF. DNA of the CDR3: TGTGCCAGCAGTATCTCGCCCGTGGCTGCTTCCTACAATGAGCAGTTCTTC.

The chain is built from TRBV4-2 and TRBJ1-2, with 12 bases matching TRBD1. From germline, CDR1 is LGHNA and CDR2 YNFKEQ. The J segment lost 4 bases and the V segment lost 0 bases, leaving 9 bases of the junction unmatched. The CDR3 extends over 18 amino acids. The CDR3 DNA sequence: TGTGCCAGCAGCCAAGAGGATGGTGGGACAGGGGGCTTCTATGGCTACACCTTC. This codes for CASSQEDGGTGGFYGYTF.

CDR3 DNA: TGTGCCAGCACACCTACGGGGACAGGCGACGAGCAGTACTTC. This translates into CASTPTGTGDEQYF. The V gene is TRBV5-5, the J gene TRBJ2-7; 8 nucleotides align to TRBD1. J was trimmed by 5 bases and V by 6 bases; bases with no gene match: 10. Looked up from germline, CDR1 is SGHKS and CDR2 is YYEKEE (reference sequence). This CDR3 is 14 amino acids long.

This chain joins TRBV7-3 and TRBJ1-1; 10 bases are a match to TRBD1. CDR3 length: 14 amino acids. Germline CDR1 SGHTA, CDR2 FQGTGA. V lost 5 bases, J lost 4 bases, and 4 bases stayed unmatched. CDR3 in amino acids: CASSPGTGATEAFF. CDR3 bases: TGTGCCAGCAGCCCCGGGACAGGGGCCACTGAAGCTTTCTTT.

This clone was counted between two and nine times. V and J are TRBV14 and TRBJ2-2; TRBD2 matches at 8 bases. V lost 0 bases, J lost 6 bases, and 15 bases stayed unmatched. The length of the CDR3 is 19 residues. Germline-derived CDR1 and CDR2 are SGHDN and FVKESK. This chain's CDR3 is CASSQDRTSLTPTPGELFF. The CDR3, as DNA: TGTGCCAGCAGCCAAGATCGGACTAGCCTTACACCCACTCCCGGGGAGCTGTTTTTT.

The rearrangement uses TRBV5-6 and TRBJ1-2; no clear D gene. Trimming cost V 6 bases and J 2 bases, with 17 bases left between them. This CDR3 comprises 15 residues. Germline CDR1 reads SGHDT; CDR2 reads YYEEEE. CDR3 in amino acids: CASNPLRGLNYGYTF. CDR3 DNA sequence: TGTGCCAGCAACCCCCTCCGAGGTCTCAACTATGGCTACACCTTC.

The V gene is TRBV18, the J gene TRBJ2-1; D ambiguous. The CDR3 consists of 18 residues. The V gene lost 6 bases and the J gene lost 0 bases, with 21 bases spanning the gap. Per the germline V gene, CDR1 is KGHSH and CDR2 is LQKENI. The CDR3 DNA reads TGTGCCAGCTCCCCCTTCCCAGTCCCGCCCAGCTCCTACAATGAGCAGTTCTTC. This encodes CASSPFPVPPSSYNEQFF. The full variable domain, completed using reference TRBV18 and TRBJ2-1, is NAGVMQNPRHLVRRRGQEARLRCSPMKGHSHVYWYRQLPEEGLKFMVYLQKENIIDESGMPKERFSAEFPKEGPSILRIQQVVRGDSAAYFCASSPFPVPPSSYNEQFFGPGTRLTVL.

This clone was picked up many times. The chain joins TRBV7-2 to TRBJ1-3, with 8 bases that match TRBD1. The CDR3 totals 16 residues. Germline CDR1 SGHTA, CDR2 FQGNSA. Trimming at V came to 5 bases and at J to 0 bases, leaving 6 bases not matched to a gene. The CDR3 protein is CASSAGQGRSGNTIYF. CDR3 nucleotides: TGTGCCAGCAGCGCAGGACAGGGACGCTCTGGAAACACCATATATTTT.

V is TRBV5-4 and J is TRBJ1-2, with 12 bases identical to TRBD1. The germline V gene encodes CDR1 SGHNT and CDR2 YYREEE (reference sequence). The junction had 10 bases not matched to a gene; V was cut back by 5 bases and J by 2 bases. The CDR3 is made up of 17 amino acids. CDR3 amino acids: CASRRPGQGAVNYGYTF. The CDR3 DNA follows: TGTGCCAGCAGACGTCCGGGACAGGGGGCGGTAAACTATGGCTACACCTTC.

The chain is built from TRBV19 and TRBJ2-2; 7 bases line up with TRBD1. Germline V lookup: CDR1 LNHDA, CDR2 SQIVND (reference sequence). This CDR3 spans 16 amino acids. V trimming: 6 bases; J trimming: 0 bases; junction bases outside the gene matches: 7. Written as DNA, the CDR3 is TGTGCCAGTAGCTACTACAGGGGTACGAACACCGGGGAGCTGTTTTTT. Translation: CASSYYRGTNTGELFF.

The J gene is TRBJ2-3, the V gene TRBV7-3; the D gene is possibly TRBD2 (6 bases). This CDR3 contains 14 residues. V gave up 5 bases and J gave up 4 bases, with 13 bases separating them. Germline lookup yields CDR1 SGHTA and CDR2 FQGTGA. CDR3 sequence: CASSPREAPDTQYF. The DNA of the CDR3 is TGTGCCAGCAGCCCAAGGGAGGCGCCAGATACGCAGTATTTT.